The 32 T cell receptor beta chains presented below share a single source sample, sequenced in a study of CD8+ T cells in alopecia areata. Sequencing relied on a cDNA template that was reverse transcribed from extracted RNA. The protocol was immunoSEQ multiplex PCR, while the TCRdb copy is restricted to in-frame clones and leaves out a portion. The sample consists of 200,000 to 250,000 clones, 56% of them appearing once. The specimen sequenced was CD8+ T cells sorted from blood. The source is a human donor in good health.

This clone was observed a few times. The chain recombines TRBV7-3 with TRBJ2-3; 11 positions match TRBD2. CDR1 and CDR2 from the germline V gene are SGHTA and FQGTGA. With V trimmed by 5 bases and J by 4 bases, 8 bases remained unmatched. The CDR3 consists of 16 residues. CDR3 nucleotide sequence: TGTGCCAGCAGCCCCTTTAGCGGGGGGGCCCCAGATACGCAGTATTTT. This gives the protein CASSPFSGGAPDTQYF.

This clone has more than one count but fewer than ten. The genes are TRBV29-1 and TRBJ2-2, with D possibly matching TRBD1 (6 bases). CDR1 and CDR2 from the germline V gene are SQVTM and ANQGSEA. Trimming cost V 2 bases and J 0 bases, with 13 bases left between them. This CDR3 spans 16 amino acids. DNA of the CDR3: TGCAGCGTTGAAACGGGGCAGGGGACGAACACCGGGGAGCTGTTTTTT. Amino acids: CSVETGQGTNTGELFF.

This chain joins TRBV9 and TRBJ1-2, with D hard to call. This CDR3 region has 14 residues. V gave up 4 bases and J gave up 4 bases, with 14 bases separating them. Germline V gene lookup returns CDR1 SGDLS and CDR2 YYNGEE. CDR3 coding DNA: TGTGCCAGCAGCCCAGGAGGTGCTCTCTATGGCTACACCTTC. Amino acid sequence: CASSPGGALYGYTF. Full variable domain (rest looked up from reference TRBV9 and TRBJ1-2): DSGVTQTPKHLITATGQRVTLRCSPRSGDLSVYWYQQSLDQGLQFLIQYYNGEERAKGNILERFSAQQFPDLHSELNLSSLELGDSALYFCASSPGGALYGYTFGSGTRLTVV.

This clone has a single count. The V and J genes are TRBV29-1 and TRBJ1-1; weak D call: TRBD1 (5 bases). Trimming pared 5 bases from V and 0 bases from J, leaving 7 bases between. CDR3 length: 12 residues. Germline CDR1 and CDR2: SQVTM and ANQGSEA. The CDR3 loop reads CSVTGMNTEAFF. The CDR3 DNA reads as TGCAGCGTTACAGGTATGAACACTGAAGCTTTCTTT.

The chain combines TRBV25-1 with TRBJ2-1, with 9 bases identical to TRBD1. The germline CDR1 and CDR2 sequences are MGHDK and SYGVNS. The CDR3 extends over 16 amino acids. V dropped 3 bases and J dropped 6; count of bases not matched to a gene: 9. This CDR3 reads CASSDGDREYGNEQFF. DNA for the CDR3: TGTGCCAGCAGTGACGGGGACAGGGAGTATGGCAATGAGCAGTTCTTC.

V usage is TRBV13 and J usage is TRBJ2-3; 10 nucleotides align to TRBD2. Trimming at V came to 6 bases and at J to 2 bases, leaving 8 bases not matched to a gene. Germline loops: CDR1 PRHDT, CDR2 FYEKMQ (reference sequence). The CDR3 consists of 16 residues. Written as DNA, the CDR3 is TGTGCCAGCAGTGACTCGAGCGGGGGGGCCACAGATACGCAGTATTTT. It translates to CASSDSSGGATDTQYF. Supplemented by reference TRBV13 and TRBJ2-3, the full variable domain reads AAGVIQSPRHLIKEKRETATLKCYPIPRHDTVYWYQQGPGQDPQFLISFYEKMQSDKGSIPDRFSAQQFSDYHSELNMSSLELGDSALYFCASSDSSGGATDTQYFGPGTRLTVL.

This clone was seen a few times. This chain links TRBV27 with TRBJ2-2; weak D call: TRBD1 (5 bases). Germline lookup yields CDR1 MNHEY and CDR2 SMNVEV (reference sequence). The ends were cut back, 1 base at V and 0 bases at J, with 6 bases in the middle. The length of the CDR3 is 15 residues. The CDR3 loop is CASSLYRSNTGELFF. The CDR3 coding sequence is TGTGCCAGCAGTTTATACAGGTCGAACACCGGGGAGCTGTTTTTT.

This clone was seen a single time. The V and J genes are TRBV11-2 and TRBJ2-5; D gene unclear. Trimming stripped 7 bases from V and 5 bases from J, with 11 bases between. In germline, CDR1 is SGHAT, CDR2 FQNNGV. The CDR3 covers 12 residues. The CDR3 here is CASNSVGETQYF. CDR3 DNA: TGTGCCAGCAATAGTGTGGGGGAGACCCAGTACTTC.

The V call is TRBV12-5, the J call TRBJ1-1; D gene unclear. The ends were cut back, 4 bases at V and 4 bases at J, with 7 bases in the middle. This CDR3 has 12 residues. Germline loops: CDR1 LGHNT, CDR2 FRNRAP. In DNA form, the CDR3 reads TGTGCTAGTGGTTGGAGGGCCACTGAAGCTTTCTTT. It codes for CASGWRATEAFF.

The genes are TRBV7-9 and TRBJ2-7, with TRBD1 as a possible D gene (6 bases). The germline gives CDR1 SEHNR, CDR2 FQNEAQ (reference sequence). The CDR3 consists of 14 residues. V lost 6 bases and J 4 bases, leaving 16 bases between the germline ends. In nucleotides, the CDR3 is TGTGCCAGCAGTCCGGAGCAGGGGATATACGAGCAGTACTTC. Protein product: CASSPEQGIYEQYF.

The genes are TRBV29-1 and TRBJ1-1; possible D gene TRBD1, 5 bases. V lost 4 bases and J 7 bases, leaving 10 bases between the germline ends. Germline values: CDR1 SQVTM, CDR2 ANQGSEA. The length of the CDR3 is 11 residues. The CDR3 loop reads CSVGWGSEAFF. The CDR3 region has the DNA TGCAGCGTTGGATGGGGGAGTGAAGCTTTCTTT.

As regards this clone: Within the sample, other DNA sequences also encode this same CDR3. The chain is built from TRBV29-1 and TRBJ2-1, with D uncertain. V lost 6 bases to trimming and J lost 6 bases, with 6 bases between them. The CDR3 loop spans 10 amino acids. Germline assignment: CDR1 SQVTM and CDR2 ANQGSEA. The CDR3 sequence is CSVGSNEQFF. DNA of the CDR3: TGCAGCGTAGGCAGCAATGAGCAGTTCTTC.

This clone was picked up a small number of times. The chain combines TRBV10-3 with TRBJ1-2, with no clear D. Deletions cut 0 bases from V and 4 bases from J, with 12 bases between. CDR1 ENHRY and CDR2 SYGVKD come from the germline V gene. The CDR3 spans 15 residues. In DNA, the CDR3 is TGTGCCATCAGTGAGTCAGAATCGGCATCCTATGGCTACACCTTC. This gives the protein CAISESESASYGYTF.

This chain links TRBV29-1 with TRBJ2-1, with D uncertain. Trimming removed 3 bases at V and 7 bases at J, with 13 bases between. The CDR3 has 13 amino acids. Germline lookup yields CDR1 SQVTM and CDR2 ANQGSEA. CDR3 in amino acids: CSVERLERNEQFF. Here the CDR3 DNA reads TGCAGCGTTGAGCGGCTAGAGAGGAATGAGCAGTTCTTC.

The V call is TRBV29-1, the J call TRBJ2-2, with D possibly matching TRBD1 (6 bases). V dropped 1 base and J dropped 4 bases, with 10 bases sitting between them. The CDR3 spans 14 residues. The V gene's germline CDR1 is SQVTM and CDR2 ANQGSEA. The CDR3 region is CSVEGDTFTGELFF. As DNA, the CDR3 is TGCAGCGTTGAAGGGGACACTTTCACCGGGGAGCTGTTTTTT.

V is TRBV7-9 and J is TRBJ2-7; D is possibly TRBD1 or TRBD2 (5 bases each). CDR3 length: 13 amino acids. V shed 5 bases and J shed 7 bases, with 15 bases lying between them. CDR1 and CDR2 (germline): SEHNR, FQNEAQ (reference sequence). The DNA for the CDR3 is TGTGCCAGCAGCCGGGACCTTAACGGAGAGCAGTACTTC. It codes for CASSRDLNGEQYF.

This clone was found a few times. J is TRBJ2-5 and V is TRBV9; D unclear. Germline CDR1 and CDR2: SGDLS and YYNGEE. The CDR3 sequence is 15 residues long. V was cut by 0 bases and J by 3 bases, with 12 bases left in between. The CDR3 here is CASSVEASAEETQYF. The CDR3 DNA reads TGTGCCAGCAGCGTAGAAGCTTCGGCTGAAGAGACCCAGTACTTC.

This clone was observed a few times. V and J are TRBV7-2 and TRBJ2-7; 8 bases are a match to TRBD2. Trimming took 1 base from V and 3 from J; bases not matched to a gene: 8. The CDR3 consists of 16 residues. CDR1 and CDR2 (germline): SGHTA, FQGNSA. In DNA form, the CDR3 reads TGTGCCAGCAGCTTAGGCTCGCGGGGGGTCTACTACGAGCAGTACTTC. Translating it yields CASSLGSRGVYYEQYF.

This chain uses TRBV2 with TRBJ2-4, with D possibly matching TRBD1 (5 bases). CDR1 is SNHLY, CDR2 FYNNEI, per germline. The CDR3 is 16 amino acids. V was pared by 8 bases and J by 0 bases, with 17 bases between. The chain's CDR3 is CASPDPRDVAKNIQYF. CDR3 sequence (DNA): TGTGCCAGCCCCGACCCCAGGGATGTAGCCAAAAACATTCAGTACTTC.

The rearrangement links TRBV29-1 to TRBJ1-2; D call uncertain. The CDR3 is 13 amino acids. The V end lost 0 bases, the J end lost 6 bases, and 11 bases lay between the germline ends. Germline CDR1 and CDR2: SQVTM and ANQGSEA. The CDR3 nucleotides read TGCAGCGTTGAAGATTTCGGGAGTGATGGCTACACCTTC. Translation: CSVEDFGSDGYTF.

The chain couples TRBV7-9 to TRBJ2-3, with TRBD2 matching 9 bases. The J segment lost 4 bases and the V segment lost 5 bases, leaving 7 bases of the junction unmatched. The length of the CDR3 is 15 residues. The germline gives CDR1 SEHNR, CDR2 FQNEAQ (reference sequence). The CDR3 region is CASSIRLAASDTQYF. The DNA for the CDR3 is TGTGCCAGCAGCATCCGACTAGCGGCATCAGATACGCAGTATTTT.

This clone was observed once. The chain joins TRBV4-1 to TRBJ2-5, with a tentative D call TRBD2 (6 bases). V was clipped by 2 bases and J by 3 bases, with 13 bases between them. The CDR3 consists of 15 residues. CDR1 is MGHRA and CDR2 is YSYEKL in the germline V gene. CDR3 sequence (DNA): TGCGCCAGCAGCCAAACGAGGAGGGTCGAAGAGACCCAGTACTTC. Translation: CASSQTRRVEETQYF.

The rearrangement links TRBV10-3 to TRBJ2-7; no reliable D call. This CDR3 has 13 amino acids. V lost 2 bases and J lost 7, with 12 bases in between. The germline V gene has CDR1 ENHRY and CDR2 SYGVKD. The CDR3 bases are TGTGCCATCAGTGAGGACACCGTGGAGGAGCAGTACTTC. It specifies CAISEDTVEEQYF.

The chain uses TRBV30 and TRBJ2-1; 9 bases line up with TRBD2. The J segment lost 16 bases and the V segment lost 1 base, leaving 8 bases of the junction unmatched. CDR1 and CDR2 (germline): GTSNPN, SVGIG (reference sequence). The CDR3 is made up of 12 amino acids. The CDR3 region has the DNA TGTGCCTGGAGTGATACCGGGACTAGCCTTTTCTTC. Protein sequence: CAWSDTGTSLFF.

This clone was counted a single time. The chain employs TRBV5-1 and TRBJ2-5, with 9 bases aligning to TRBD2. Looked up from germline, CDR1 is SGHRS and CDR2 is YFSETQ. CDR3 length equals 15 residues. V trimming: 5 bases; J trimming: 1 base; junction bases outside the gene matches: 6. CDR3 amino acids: CASRLSSGVQETQYF. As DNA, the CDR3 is TGCGCCAGCAGACTTTCTAGCGGGGTCCAAGAGACCCAGTACTTC.

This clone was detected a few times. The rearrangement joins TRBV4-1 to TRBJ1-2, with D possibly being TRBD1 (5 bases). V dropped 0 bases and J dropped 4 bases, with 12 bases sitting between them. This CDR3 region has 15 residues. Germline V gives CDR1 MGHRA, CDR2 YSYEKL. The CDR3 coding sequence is TGCGCCAGCAGCCAAGACGGACACGAATCCTATGGCTACACCTTC. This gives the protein CASSQDGHESYGYTF.

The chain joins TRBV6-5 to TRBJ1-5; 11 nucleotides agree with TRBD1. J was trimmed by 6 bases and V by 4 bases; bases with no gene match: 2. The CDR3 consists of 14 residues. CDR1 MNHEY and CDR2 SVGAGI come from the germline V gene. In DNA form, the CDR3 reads TGTGCCAGCAGTTCCGGGACAGGGGGTCAGCCCCAGCATTTT. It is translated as CASSSGTGGQPQHF.

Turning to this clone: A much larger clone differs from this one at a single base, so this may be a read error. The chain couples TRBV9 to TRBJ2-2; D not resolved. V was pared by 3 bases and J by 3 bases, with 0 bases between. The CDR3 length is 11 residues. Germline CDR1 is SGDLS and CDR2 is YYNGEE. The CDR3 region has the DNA TGTGCCAGCAGCGACACCGGGGAGCTGTTTTTT. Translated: CASSDTGELFF. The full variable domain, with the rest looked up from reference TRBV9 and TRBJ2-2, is DSGVTQTPKHLITATGQRVTLRCSPRSGDLSVYWYQQSLDQGLQFLIQYYNGEERAKGNILERFSAQQFPDLHSELNLSSLELGDSALYFCASSDTGELFFGEGSRLTVL.

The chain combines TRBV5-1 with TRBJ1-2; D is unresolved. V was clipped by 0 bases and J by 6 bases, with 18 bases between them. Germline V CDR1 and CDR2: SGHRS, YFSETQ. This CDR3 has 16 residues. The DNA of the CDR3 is TGCGCCAGCAGCTTGGTAGCTGGGTTTGGGAAGGATGGCTACACCTTC. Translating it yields CASSLVAGFGKDGYTF.

For the CDR3, the DNA is TGTGCCAGCAGCTTAAGGGGGCCTGGTGAAAAACTGTTTTTT. Its protein is CASSLRGPGEKLFF. The rearrangement uses TRBV7-8 and TRBJ1-4, with TRBD1 matching over 7 bases. Unmatched junction bases numbered 4, after V lost 2 bases and J lost 7 bases. The length of the CDR3 is 14 residues. Germline V gives CDR1 SGHVS, CDR2 FQNEAQ.

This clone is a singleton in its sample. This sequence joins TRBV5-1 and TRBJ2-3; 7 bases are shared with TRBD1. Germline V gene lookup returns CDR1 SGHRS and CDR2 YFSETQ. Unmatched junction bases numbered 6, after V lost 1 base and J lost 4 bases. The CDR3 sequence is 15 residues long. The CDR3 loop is CASSLYYRGADTQYF. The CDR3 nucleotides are TGCGCCAGCAGCTTGTATTACAGGGGTGCAGATACGCAGTATTTT.

CDR3 sequence reads: CASSVVGGDSNYGGYTF. In DNA form, the CDR3 reads TGTGCCAGCAGCGTAGTCGGGGGAGACTCTAACTACGGTGGCTACACCTTC. V gene TRBV9 combines with J gene TRBJ1-2, with a tentative D call TRBD1 (5 bases). Trimming pared 0 bases from V and 7 bases from J, leaving 22 bases between. Germline V gene sequence: CDR1 SGDLS, CDR2 YYNGEE. This CDR3 contains 17 residues. Using reference TRBV9 and TRBJ1-2 for the parts outside the CDR3, the full variable domain is DSGVTQTPKHLITATGQRVTLRCSPRSGDLSVYWYQQSLDQGLQFLIQYYNGEERAKGNILERFSAQQFPDLHSELNLSSLELGDSALYFCASSVVGGDSNYGGYTFGSGTRLTVV.